This is a list of T cell receptor beta chains from one sample in a study of blood T cells in healthy people across ages. MiXCR was run by TCRdb on the 5' RACE reads, yielding one entry per CDR3 protein. The table records about 570,000 distinct CDR3 sequences, about 29% of them present only once. These records were also assigned to another study, of T cells of mothers and their children.

The sequenced material came from blood. Receptors were obtained from a boy between 2 and 10 years old in good health. Both conserved end residues are part of each CDR3. The D gene is left open where the match is weak. A clone size is listed for some rows: how often the clone was seen (once, few, many), or a class if it is expanded.

V	D	J	size	CDR3	DNA
TRBV6-5	TRBD1	TRBJ2-1	few	CASSSPGQGRNEQFF	TGTGCCAGCAGTTCCCCGGGACAGGGGAGAAATGAGCAGTTCTTC
TRBV29-1	.	TRBJ2-2	few	CSVEEAGMNTGELFF	TGCAGCGTTGAAGAAGCAGGGATGAACACCGGGGAGCTGTTTTTT
TRBV15	TRBD2	TRBJ2-7	few	CATSRVQRAGDPYEQYF	TGTGCCACCAGCAGAGTGCAACGAGCGGGAGACCCCTACGAGCAGTACTTC
TRBV29-1	TRBD1	TRBJ2-5	few	CSVVRDSSTSETQYF	TGCAGCGTTGTTCGGGACAGTTCAACCTCGGAGACCCAGTACTTC
TRBV12-5	.	TRBJ2-5	few	CASGWQGAETQYF	TGTGCTAGTGGTTGGCAGGGAGCGGAGACCCAGTACTTC
TRBV20-1	.	TRBJ2-5	.	CSVPDSRRKPQETQYF	TGCAGTGTCCCAGATTCACGGAGGAAGCCTCAAGAGACCCAGTACTTC
TRBV10-3	.	TRBJ2-3	.	CAISESGGSTDTQYF	TGTGCCATCAGTGAGTCCGGCGGAAGCACAGATACGCAGTATTTT
TRBV3-1	TRBD2	TRBJ2-3	few	CASSQVGAGGIPTDTQYF	TGCGCCAGCAGCCAGGTCGGGGCGGGAGGGATACCCACAGATACGCAGTATTTT
TRBV7-2	TRBD1	TRBJ2-7	.	CASETGPFFYEQYF	TGTGCCAGCGAGACAGGGCCGTTTTTTTACGAGCAGTACTTC
TRBV20-1	.	TRBJ2-1	few	CSASENYNERFF	TGCAGTGCTAGTGAAAATTACAATGAGCGGTTCTTC
TRBV7-9	.	TRBJ2-7	.	CASSPWIRSYEQYF	TGTGCCAGCAGCCCTTGGATTAGGTCTTACGAGCAGTACTTC
TRBV7-9	.	TRBJ2-1	.	CASSDKGEIWEQFF	TGTGCCAGCAGCGATAAAGGAGAAATTTGGGAGCAGTTCTTC
TRBV11-2	.	TRBJ1-1	.	CASSLDTRNTEAFF	TGTGCCAGCAGCTTAGACACTCGGAACACTGAAGCTTTCTTT
TRBV14	TRBD1	TRBJ1-2	.	CASSPTGQGASHYGYTF	TGTGCCAGCAGCCCAACCGGACAGGGAGCCTCCCACTATGGCTACACCTTC
TRBV6-5	.	TRBJ1-2	.	CASRLGSVNGYTF	TGTGCCAGCAGGCTAGGAAGCGTGAACGGCTACACCTTC
TRBV6-2/TRBV6-3	TRBD2	TRBJ2-5	.	CASRLNGAGVRETQYF	TGTGCCAGCAGACTTAACGGGGCGGGGGTCCGGGAGACCCAGTACTTC
TRBV20-1	TRBD2	TRBJ2-1	.	CSARVSGTNNEQFF	TGCAGTGCTAGAGTTAGCGGGACGAACAATGAGCAGTTCTTC
TRBV3-1	TRBD1	TRBJ1-2	few	CASSEGTGLNYGYTF	TGTGCCAGCAGCGAAGGGACAGGCCTTAACTATGGCTACACCTTC
TRBV20-1	.	TRBJ2-5	.	CSARGNLRQETQYF	TGCAGTGCTAGAGGGAACCTGAGACAAGAGACCCAGTACTTC
TRBV7-2	.	TRBJ1-5	.	CASSFGGLLSNQPQHF	TGTGCCAGCAGCTTTGGGGGGTTACTTAGCAATCAGCCCCAGCATTTT
TRBV5-1	TRBD1	TRBJ1-1	.	CASSLRTGGANTEAFF	TGCGCCAGCAGCTTACGGACAGGGGGCGCGAACACTGAAGCTTTCTTT
TRBV12-3/TRBV12-4	.	TRBJ2-1	few	CASRSGTYNEQFF	TGTGCCAGCAGGTCCGGGACCTACAATGAGCAGTTCTTC
TRBV14	TRBD2	TRBJ2-1	.	CASSPTSGNAYNEQFF	TGTGCCAGCAGCCCCACTAGCGGGAATGCATACAATGAGCAGTTCTTC
TRBV4-3	TRBD1	TRBJ2-5	few	CASSHRKQGQGALETQYF	TGCGCCAGCAGCCACCGCAAACAGGGACAGGGGGCGCTGGAGACCCAGTACTTC
TRBV18	.	TRBJ1-5	.	CASSPTGGFNQPQHF	TGTGCCAGCTCACCAACGGGGGGTTTCAATCAGCCCCAGCATTTT
TRBV27	TRBD2	TRBJ2-7	few	CASSRRMGLMGSRNEQYF	TGTGCCAGCAGCCGGAGAATGGGACTAATGGGTTCTAGGAACGAACAGTACTTC
TRBV10-2	TRBD1	TRBJ2-7	.	CASSRQGAGPESEQSF	TGCGCCAGCAGTAGACAGGGGGCCGGACCCGAGTCCGAGCAGTCCTTC
TRBV14	.	TRBJ2-7	few	CASSPNTYEQYF	TGTGCCAGCAGCCCCAATACCTACGAGCAGTACTTC
TRBV29-1	.	TRBJ2-6	.	CSVSQGTGANVLTF	TGCAGCGTTTCCCAGGGTACTGGGGCCAACGTCCTGACTTTC
TRBV7-8	TRBD1	TRBJ2-1	.	CASSSRTGSTYNEQFF	TGTGCCAGCAGCTCCAGGACAGGGAGCACCTACAATGAGCAGTTCTTC
TRBV6-6	.	TRBJ2-1	.	CANSYFDNEQFF	TGTGCCAACAGTTACTTCGACAATGAGCAGTTCTTC
TRBV7-2	.	TRBJ1-5	.	CASSLDWGGLSNQPQHF	TGTGCCAGCAGCTTAGATTGGGGGGGGCTGAGCAATCAGCCCCAGCATTTT
TRBV21-1	.	TRBJ2-5	few	CASSKEGARLQETQYF	TGTGCCAGCAGCAAAGAGGGGGCTAGACTCCAAGAGACCCAGTACTTC
TRBV10-3	TRBD2	TRBJ2-7	.	CAISEGTSGTYEQYF	TGTGCCATCAGTGAGGGGACTAGCGGGACGTACGAGCAGTACTTC
TRBV12-3/TRBV12-4	TRBD2	TRBJ2-1	.	CASSHTSGGNEQFF	TGTGCCAGCAGCCATACTAGCGGGGGAAATGAGCAGTTCTTC
TRBV12-3/TRBV12-4	TRBD2	TRBJ2-5	few	CASRRSGGRETQYF	TGTGCCAGCAGGCGGAGCGGGGGGAGAGAGACCCAGTACTTC
TRBV9	TRBD2	TRBJ2-1	.	CASSDGTSGGNEQFF	TGTGCCAGCAGCGACGGGACTAGCGGGGGAAATGAGCAGTTCTTC
TRBV10-3	.	TRBJ2-1	.	CAISDFERSLKYNEQFF	TGTGCCATCAGTGACTTCGAGCGGTCCCTGAAATACAATGAGCAGTTCTTC
TRBV10-3	TRBD2	TRBJ2-1	.	CAISKTSGSLNEQFF	TGTGCCATCAGTAAGACTAGCGGGAGTTTAAATGAGCAGTTCTTC
TRBV7-2	.	TRBJ2-2	.	CANSQTGNTGELFF	TGTGCCAACAGCCAGACAGGGAACACCGGGGAGCTGTTTTTT
TRBV6-2/TRBV6-3	TRBD2	TRBJ2-5	.	CASTGTSGRARETQYF	TGTGCCAGCACCGGTACTAGCGGGAGGGCGAGGGAGACCCAGTACTTC
TRBV6-1	.	TRBJ2-7	few	CASELYEQYF	TGTGCCAGCGAACTTTACGAGCAGTACTTC
TRBV7-6	TRBD2	TRBJ2-5	.	CASSQTSGKGDPYF	TGTGCCAGCAGCCAGACTAGCGGGAAAGGGGACCCGTACTTC
TRBV10-3	.	TRBJ2-7	.	CAIRVGGQLSDEQYF	TGTGCCATCAGAGTAGGGGGGCAGCTGAGCGACGAGCAGTACTTC
TRBV27	.	TRBJ2-5	.	CASSLDSREQYF	TGTGCCAGCAGTTTAGACAGTCGAGAGCAGTACTTC
TRBV7-2	.	TRBJ1-5	.	CASSPRVNQPQHF	TGTGCCAGCAGCCCACGGGTTAATCAGCCCCAGCATTTT
TRBV7-6	TRBD2	TRBJ2-2	.	CASSLGAGASGLAGELFF	TGTGCCAGCAGCTTAGGTGCAGGGGCTAGCGGGCTCGCCGGGGAGCTGTTTTTT
TRBV7-6	TRBD1	TRBJ2-1	.	CASSSLDRANEQFF	TGTGCCAGCAGCTCGCTAGACAGGGCGAATGAGCAGTTCTTC
TRBV20-1	TRBD1	TRBJ1-4	.	CSAMARSGGEKLFF	TGCAGTGCTATGGCGAGGTCAGGGGGCGAAAAACTGTTTTTT
TRBV18	.	TRBJ2-1	few	CASSPPMGKSEQFF	TGTGCCAGCTCACCACCTATGGGGAAGAGTGAGCAGTTCTTC
TRBV20-1	.	TRBJ1-2	few	CSARDGVFVHGYTF	TGCAGTGCTAGAGACGGGGTATTTGTCCACGGCTACACCTTC
TRBV19	.	TRBJ1-2	.	CASSIGEGAYGYTF	TGTGCCAGTAGTATTGGAGAAGGGGCCTATGGCTACACCTTC
TRBV19	TRBD1	TRBJ2-5	few	CACRKTGGSQETQYF	TGTGCCTGCCGAAAGACAGGGGGCTCCCAAGAGACCCAGTACTTC
TRBV27	.	TRBJ1-2	few	CASSLSPGLNGYTF	TGTGCCAGCAGTTTATCACCGGGACTCAATGGCTACACCTTC
TRBV29-1	TRBD2	TRBJ2-7	.	CSVGPRLAGSYEQYF	TGCAGCGTCGGCCCCCGACTAGCGGGTTCCTACGAGCAGTACTTC
TRBV13	.	TRBJ2-3	.	CASSSRLGTDTQYF	TGTGCCAGCAGCTCGAGACTAGGTACAGATACGCAGTATTTT
TRBV10-2	.	TRBJ2-5	few	CASKWGPGETQYF	TGCGCCAGCAAATGGGGCCCGGGGGAGACCCAGTACTTC
TRBV29-1	.	TRBJ1-2	few	CSVVEVRGYTF	TGCAGCGTTGTCGAGGTTAGGGGCTACACCTTC
TRBV5-5	.	TRBJ2-1	.	CASSKDLSYNEQFF	TGTGCCAGCAGTAAGGACCTCTCCTACAATGAGCAGTTCTTC
TRBV10-3	TRBD2	TRBJ2-1	.	CAISVGTSSGEQFF	TGTGCCATCAGTGTGGGGACTAGCTCTGGAGAGCAGTTCTTC